This TCR beta chain was obtained from a study of shared clonotypes between healthy human individuals. As for the study in general: Every donor yielded three CD4 naive, three CD4 memory, two CD8 naive and one CD8 memory plate.

Comment on this clone: Its antigen is not identified.

Splitting of CD4+ cells produced CD45RA+ naive and CD45RA-negative memory subsets. Study-wide findings and caveats: The study generally estimated greater richness for naive than memory subsets.

Germline assignment: CDR1 SGHDT and CDR2 YYEEEE. V lost 3 bases to trimming and J lost 5 bases, with 12 bases between them. The CDR3 totals 14 residues. Sequenced by immunoSEQ multiplex PCR; TCRdb stores in-frame clones only, minus some. The table includes roughly 1,500,000 clones, roughly 98% detected once. The rearrangement links TRBV5-6 to TRBJ1-5; D call uncertain. Sequencing was performed on naive CD4+ T cells sorted from blood. Subset meaning: CD45RA+ positively selected. The receptor was isolated from a man younger than 40 in good health. CDR3 nucleotides: TGTGCCAGCAGCTGGAGGGAGGTTTATCAGCCCCAGCATTTT. Amino acids: CASSWREVYQPQHF.